The 22 T cell receptor beta chains below come from one sample, sequenced in a study of shared clonotypes between healthy human individuals. The method was immunoSEQ multiplex PCR; TCRdb's version includes in-frame clones alone and lacks a portion of them. This table holds 450,000 to 500,000 clones, about 72% found once. Sequenced material: PBMCs. The receptors shown here come from a woman in her thirties or forties in good health. Some clones in this sample may be carry-over from other donors' samples.

The chain carries TRBV5-1 and TRBJ2-1; D possibly matches TRBD1 or TRBD2 (5 bases each). This CDR3 contains 12 residues. Germline V gene sequence: CDR1 SGHRS, CDR2 YFSETQ. The V and J ends lost 1 base and 8 bases respectively, with 7 bases between them. CDR3 sequence reads: CASSLTGHEQFF. The CDR3 DNA reads TGCGCCAGCAGCTTGACGGGGCATGAGCAGTTCTTC.

The genes are TRBV4-1 and TRBJ1-4, with D possibly matching TRBD1 (5 bases). CDR1 and CDR2 from the germline V gene are MGHRA and YSYEKL. The CDR3 is 16 residues long. V was clipped by 2 bases and J by 4 bases, with 14 bases between them. The CDR3 DNA reads as TGCGCCAGCAGCCAACAAAGATTAGGGGTTAATGAAAAACTGTTTTTT. Its translation is CASSQQRLGVNEKLFF.

The chain is built from TRBV18 and TRBJ2-5; TRBD2 agrees at 7 bases. The J call is uncertain, as TRBJ2-7 better fits the DNA end. CDR3 length: 15 residues. Germline CDR1 reads KGHSH; CDR2 reads LQKENI. The CDR3 bases are TGTGCCAGCTCACCACCTGGGGGGGGACGGTACGAGCAGTACTTC. This translates into CASSPPGGGRYEQYF.

J is TRBJ2-5 and V is TRBV29-1; D unclear. The germline V gene has CDR1 SQVTM and CDR2 ANQGSEA. The V gene lost 6 bases and the J gene lost 4 bases, with 12 bases spanning the gap. The CDR3 contains 12 residues. This CDR3 reads CSVSAGGETQYF. The CDR3 DNA sequence: TGCAGCGTCAGCGCAGGTGGAGAGACCCAGTACTTC. Full variable domain (outside the CDR3, taken from reference TRBV29-1 and TRBJ2-5): SAVISQKPSRDICQRGTSLTIQCQVDSQVTMMFWYRQQPGQSLTLIATANQGSEATYESGFVIDKFPISRPNLTFSTLTVSNMSPEDSSIYLCSVSAGGETQYFGPGTRLLVL.

This sequence joins TRBV27 and TRBJ2-5; D is ambiguous. The CDR3 totals 15 residues. V was clipped by 8 bases and J by 5 bases, with 21 bases between them. The germline V gene has CDR1 MNHEY and CDR2 SMNVEV (reference sequence). The CDR3 reads CASQPNVGFQETQYF. CDR3 nucleotide sequence: TGTGCCAGCCAACCAAACGTTGGGTTCCAGGAGACCCAGTACTTC.

The gene calls are TRBV9 and TRBJ2-1; unclear D gene. The germline gives CDR1 SGDLS, CDR2 YYNGEE. The V end was cut by 2 bases, the J end by 0 bases, with 12 bases between. The CDR3 loop spans 16 amino acids. Here the CDR3 reads CASSVLGFGSYNEQFF. The CDR3 DNA reads TGTGCCAGCAGCGTTCTTGGCTTCGGCTCCTACAATGAGCAGTTCTTC.

In nucleotides, the CDR3 is TGTGCCAGCAGCTTAGGGGGACAGGGGAGCGAGCAGTACTTC. Translated: CASSLGGQGSEQYF. The chain is built from TRBV7-2 and TRBJ2-7; TRBD1 matches 10 bases. V lost 1 base, J lost 6 bases, and 3 bases stayed unmatched. Germline assignment: CDR1 SGHTA and CDR2 FQGNSA. The length of the CDR3 is 14 residues.

J is TRBJ1-4 and V is TRBV27, with D possibly TRBD1 on 5 matching bases. Trimming left V 2 bases short and J 3 bases short, with 10 bases between. The CDR3 covers 15 residues. Looked up from germline, CDR1 is MNHEY and CDR2 is SMNVEV (reference sequence). Here the CDR3 reads CASSLDGGANEKLFF. CDR3 coding DNA: TGTGCCAGCAGTTTAGATGGGGGGGCTAATGAAAAACTGTTTTTT.

The chain employs TRBV5-4 and TRBJ1-2, with D uncertain. Germline CDR1 is SGHNT and CDR2 is YYREEE (reference sequence). Trimming removed 4 bases from V and 1 base from J, with 11 bases in between. The CDR3 spans 14 residues. The CDR3 sequence is CASSTARVNYGYTF. In nucleotides, the CDR3 is TGTGCCAGCAGCACCGCCCGGGTTAACTATGGCTACACCTTC.

The chain combines TRBV18 with TRBJ2-1, with 8 bases aligning to TRBD1. This CDR3 has 18 amino acids. Germline V gene data show CDR1 as KGHSH and CDR2 as LQKENI. With V trimmed by 3 bases and J by 6 bases, 16 bases remained unmatched. The chain's CDR3 is CASSPSLSRQGAPNEQFF. CDR3 sequence (DNA): TGTGCCAGCTCACCTAGTCTCTCTCGGCAGGGGGCCCCCAATGAGCAGTTCTTC.

The V call is TRBV7-8, the J call TRBJ2-7, with TRBD2 identical over 10 bases. The CDR3 totals 19 residues. Germline CDR1 reads SGHVS; CDR2 reads FQNEAQ. Trimming at V came to 0 bases and at J to 2 bases, leaving 13 bases not matched to a gene. DNA for the CDR3: TGTGCCAGCAGCTTAGCAGGACTAGCGGCTCGAAGAAGGGCCTACGAGCAGTACTTC. Its translation is CASSLAGLAARRRAYEQYF. Full variable domain (rest looked up from reference TRBV7-8 and TRBJ2-7): GAGVSQSPRYKVAKRGQDVALRCDPISGHVSLFWYQQALGQGPEFLTYFQNEAQLDKSGLPSDRFFAERPEGSVSTLKIQRTQQEDSAVYLCASSLAGLAARRRAYEQYFGPGTRLTVT.

This chain connects TRBV18 to TRBJ1-4, with a possible D match to TRBD1 (6 bases). Germline V gene lookup returns CDR1 KGHSH and CDR2 LQKENI. The CDR3 contains 16 residues. V lost 4 bases, J lost 0 bases, and 12 bases lay in between. DNA of the CDR3: TGTGCCAGCTCACGGGGACACCTTGCAACTAATGAAAAACTGTTTTTT. This gives the protein CASSRGHLATNEKLFF.

The chain combines TRBV7-2 with TRBJ2-7, with 11 bases fitting TRBD2. With V trimmed by 1 base and J by 5 bases, 10 bases remained unmatched. Germline-derived CDR1 and CDR2 are SGHTA and FQGNSA. This CDR3 comprises 17 residues. The CDR3 region is CASSLGVAGGPVDEQYF. CDR3 coding DNA: TGTGCCAGCAGCTTAGGGGTAGCGGGAGGGCCTGTCGACGAGCAGTACTTC.

The chain uses TRBV2 and TRBJ2-1; the match to TRBD2 covers 8 bases. V dropped 8 bases and J dropped 5; count of bases not matched to a gene: 5. This CDR3 spans 13 amino acids. Germline V gives CDR1 SNHLY, CDR2 FYNNEI. CDR3 coding DNA: TGTGCCAGCCGGGAGGGCCCCAACAATGAGCAGTTCTTC. Its translation: CASREGPNNEQFF.

There are many counts of this clone. The V gene is TRBV27, the J gene TRBJ2-7, with D tentatively TRBD2 (6 bases). Trimming removed 2 bases at V and 5 bases at J, with 16 bases between. From germline, CDR1 is MNHEY and CDR2 SMNVEV (reference sequence). The CDR3 has 15 amino acids. The CDR3 DNA is TGTGCCAGCAGTTTAGCCCAGGGACTTGCCCACGAGCAGTACTTC. Translation: CASSLAQGLAHEQYF.

The gene calls are TRBV19 and TRBJ2-3; D is possibly TRBD1 or TRBD2 (5 bases each). V was clipped by 3 bases and J by 4 bases, with 11 bases between them. The CDR3 length is 14 residues. CDR1 and CDR2 (germline): LNHDA, SQIVND (reference sequence). This CDR3 is CASSILGEPDTQYF. The CDR3 nucleotides read TGTGCCAGTAGTATCCTGGGGGAGCCAGATACGCAGTATTTT.

The rearrangement links TRBV7-9 to TRBJ2-7; D remains ambiguous. Per the germline V gene, CDR1 is SEHNR and CDR2 is FQNEAQ (reference sequence). The length of the CDR3 is 14 residues. V lost 1 base and J 3 bases, leaving 10 bases between the germline ends. The chain's CDR3 is CASSLGARSYEQYF. CDR3 nucleotides: TGTGCCAGCAGCTTAGGCGCCAGGAGCTACGAGCAGTACTTC.

V is TRBV7-3 and J is TRBJ2-3; D is unclear. Germline V gives CDR1 SGHTA, CDR2 FQGTGA. This CDR3 contains 13 residues. V lost 2 bases and J 3 bases, leaving 6 bases between the germline ends. The CDR3: CASSLGKTDTQYF. CDR3 bases: TGTGCCAGCAGCTTAGGCAAGACAGATACGCAGTATTTT. The full variable domain, with the rest looked up from reference TRBV7-3 and TRBJ2-3, is GAGVSQTPSNKVTEKGKYVELRCDPISGHTALYWYRQSLGQGPEFLIYFQGTGAADDSGLPNDRFFAVRPEGSVSTLKIQRTERGDSAVYLCASSLGKTDTQYFGPGTRLTVL.

The J gene is TRBJ2-7, the V gene TRBV7-2; 7 positions agree with TRBD2. V shed 2 bases, J shed 6 bases, and the junction held 7 bases outside the gene matches. Germline CDR1 is SGHTA and CDR2 is FQGNSA. This CDR3 contains 14 residues. CDR3 region: CASSLMRESTEQYF. CDR3 coding DNA: TGTGCCAGCAGCTTAATGCGGGAGAGTACCGAGCAGTACTTC.

This clone was picked up one time. This rearrangement joins TRBV19 to TRBJ2-1; D uncertain. The ends were cut back, 4 bases at V and 7 bases at J, with 11 bases in the middle. The germline gives CDR1 LNHDA, CDR2 SQIVND (reference sequence). This CDR3 region has 13 residues. CDR3 bases: TGTGCCAGTAGTACGGGTAGTAATAATGAGCAGTTCTTC. Protein sequence: CASSTGSNNEQFF.

The V call is TRBV6-5, the J call TRBJ1-5, with D unresolved. Germline V gene lookup returns CDR1 MNHEY and CDR2 SVGAGI. The CDR3 loop spans 13 amino acids. V dropped 5 bases and J dropped 0 bases, with 5 bases sitting between them. This chain's CDR3 is CASSDLSNQPQHF. The CDR3 nucleotides are TGTGCCAGCAGTGATCTTAGCAATCAGCCCCAGCATTTT.

The chain employs TRBV2 and TRBJ2-1; D remains unclear. V lost 6 bases and J 0 bases, leaving 9 bases between the germline ends. The CDR3 consists of 14 residues. The germline CDR1 and CDR2 sequences are SNHLY and FYNNEI. In DNA, the CDR3 is TGTGCCAGCAGCGAGAGGAGCTCCTACAATGAGCAGTTCTTC. Its translation is CASSERSSYNEQFF.